One TCR beta chain is described in this entry. Recovery among Cohort 3 donors was established by two negative PCRs, clearance, or symptom resolution. Germline lookup yields CDR1 MNHEY and CDR2 SVGAGI. This CDR3 has 15 amino acids. V lost 2 bases to trimming and J lost 1 base, with 11 bases between them. The record originates from a study of blood T cell repertoires in COVID-19. Study information: The samples span acute and convalescent COVID-19 from the United States, Italy and Spain. T cells, B-cell-depleted T cells, or PBMCs supplied cDNA or gDNA.

As handled by the study authors: Estimates of nucleated cell counts were drawn from the amplification of reference gene primers. TCRdb keeps only in-frame clones here, not all; method: immunoSEQ multiplex PCR. From that table come the V and J calls and clone size; the DNA was used to work out D and trimming. The sample comprises a few hundred thousand clones, roughly 87% of which are singletons, and approximately 5% rests with the top ten. The clonotype comes from a young woman who had recovered from COVID-19. Sequencing input: PBMCs or T cells enriched from blood (not recorded which). The chain joins TRBV6-5 to TRBJ1-2; D unresolved. In DNA form, the CDR3 reads TGTGCCAGCAGTTACGCAGATATTCTTAACTATGGCTACACCTTC. As protein: CASSYADILNYGYTF.